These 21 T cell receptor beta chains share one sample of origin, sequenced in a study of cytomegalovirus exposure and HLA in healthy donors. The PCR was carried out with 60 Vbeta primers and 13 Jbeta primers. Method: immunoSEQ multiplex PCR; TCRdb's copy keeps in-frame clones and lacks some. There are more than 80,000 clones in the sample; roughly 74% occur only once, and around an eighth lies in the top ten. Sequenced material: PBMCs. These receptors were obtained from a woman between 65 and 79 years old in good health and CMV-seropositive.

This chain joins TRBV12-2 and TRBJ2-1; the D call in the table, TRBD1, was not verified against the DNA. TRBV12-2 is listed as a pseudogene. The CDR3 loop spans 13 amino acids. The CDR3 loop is CASRPGQINEQFF. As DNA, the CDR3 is TGTGCAAGTCGCCCGGGACAGATAAATGAGCAGTTCTTC.

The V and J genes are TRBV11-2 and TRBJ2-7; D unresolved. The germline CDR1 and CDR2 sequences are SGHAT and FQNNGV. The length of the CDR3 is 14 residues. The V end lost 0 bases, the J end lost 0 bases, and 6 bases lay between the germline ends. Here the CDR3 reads CASSLDTVSYEQYF. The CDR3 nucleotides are TGTGCCAGCAGCTTAGATACAGTCTCCTACGAGCAGTACTTC. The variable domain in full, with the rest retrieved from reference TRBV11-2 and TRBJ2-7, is EAGVAQSPRYKIIEKRQSVAFWCNPISGHATLYWYQQILGQGPKLLIQFQNNGVVDDSQLPKDRFSAERLKGVDSTLKIQPAKLEDSAVYLCASSLDTVSYEQYFGPGTRLTVT.

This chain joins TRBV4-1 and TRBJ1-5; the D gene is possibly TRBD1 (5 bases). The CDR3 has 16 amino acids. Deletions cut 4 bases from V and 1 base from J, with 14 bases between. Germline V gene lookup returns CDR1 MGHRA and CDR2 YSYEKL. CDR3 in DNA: TGCGCCAGCAGCCCCTACCAGGGATCAAGCAATCAGCCCCAGCATTTT. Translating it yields CASSPYQGSSNQPQHF.

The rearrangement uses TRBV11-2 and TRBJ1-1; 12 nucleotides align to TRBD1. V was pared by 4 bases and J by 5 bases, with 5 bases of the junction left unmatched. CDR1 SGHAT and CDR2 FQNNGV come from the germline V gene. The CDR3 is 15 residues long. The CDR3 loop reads CASSSRGQGATEAFF. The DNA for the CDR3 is TGTGCCAGCAGCTCGAGGGGACAGGGGGCGACTGAAGCTTTCTTT. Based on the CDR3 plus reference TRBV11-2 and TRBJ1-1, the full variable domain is EAGVAQSPRYKIIEKRQSVAFWCNPISGHATLYWYQQILGQGPKLLIQFQNNGVVDDSQLPKDRFSAERLKGVDSTLKIQPAKLEDSAVYLCASSSRGQGATEAFFGQGTRLTVV.

The CDR3, as DNA: TGTGCCAGCAGTTTCCCGGCGGAAGGCACTGGGGCCAACGTCCTGACTTTC. Amino acid sequence: CASSFPAEGTGANVLTF. The chain carries TRBV28 and TRBJ2-6; no definite D call. V was clipped by 3 bases and J by 2 bases, with 14 bases between them. CDR1 and CDR2 from the germline V gene are MDHEN and SYDVKM. The CDR3 covers 17 residues.

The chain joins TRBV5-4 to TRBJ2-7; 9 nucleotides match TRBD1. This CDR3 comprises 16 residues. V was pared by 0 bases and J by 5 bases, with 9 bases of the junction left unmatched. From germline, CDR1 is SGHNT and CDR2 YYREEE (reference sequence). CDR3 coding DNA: TGTGCCAGCAGCTTGGCCGGCGGGACAGGGATGCACGAGCAGTACTTC. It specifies CASSLAGGTGMHEQYF.

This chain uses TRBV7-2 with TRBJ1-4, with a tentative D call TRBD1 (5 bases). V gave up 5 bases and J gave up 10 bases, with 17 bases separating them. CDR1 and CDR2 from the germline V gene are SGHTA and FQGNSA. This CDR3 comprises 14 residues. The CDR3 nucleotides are TGTGCCAGCAGCCAACTAGCAGGGACGGGAAAACTGTTTTTT. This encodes CASSQLAGTGKLFF.

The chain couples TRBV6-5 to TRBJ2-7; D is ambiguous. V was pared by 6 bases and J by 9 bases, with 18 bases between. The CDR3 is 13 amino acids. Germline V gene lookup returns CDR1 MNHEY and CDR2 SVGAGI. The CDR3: CASSPYSIQWQYF. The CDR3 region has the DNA TGTGCCAGCAGCCCGTACAGTATCCAGTGGCAGTACTTC.

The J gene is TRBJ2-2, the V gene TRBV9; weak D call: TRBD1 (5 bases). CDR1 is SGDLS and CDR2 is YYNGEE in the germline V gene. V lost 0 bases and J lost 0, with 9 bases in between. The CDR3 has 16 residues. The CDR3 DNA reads TGTGCCAGCAGCGTAGTAACAGGATCGAACACCGGGGAGCTGTTTTTT. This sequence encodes CASSVVTGSNTGELFF.

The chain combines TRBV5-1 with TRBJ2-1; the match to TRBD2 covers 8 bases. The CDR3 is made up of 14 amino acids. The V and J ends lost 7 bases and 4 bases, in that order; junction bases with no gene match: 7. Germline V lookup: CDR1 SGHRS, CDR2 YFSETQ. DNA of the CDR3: TGCGCCAGCCGGAGTAGCGGGGCTTACAATGAGCAGTTCTTC. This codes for CASRSSGAYNEQFF.

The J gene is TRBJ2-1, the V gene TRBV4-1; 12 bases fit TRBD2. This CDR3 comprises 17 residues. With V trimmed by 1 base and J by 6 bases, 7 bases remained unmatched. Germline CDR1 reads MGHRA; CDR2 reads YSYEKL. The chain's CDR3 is CASSQAPLAGGVNEQFF. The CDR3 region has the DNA TGCGCCAGCAGCCAAGCTCCACTAGCGGGAGGAGTCAATGAGCAGTTCTTC.

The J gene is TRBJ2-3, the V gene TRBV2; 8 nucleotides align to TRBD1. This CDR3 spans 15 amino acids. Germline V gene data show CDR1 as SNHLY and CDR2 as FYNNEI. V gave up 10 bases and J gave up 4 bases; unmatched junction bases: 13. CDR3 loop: CAISQGAGEADTQYF. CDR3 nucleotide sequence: TGTGCCATCTCCCAGGGGGCGGGTGAGGCAGATACGCAGTATTTT.

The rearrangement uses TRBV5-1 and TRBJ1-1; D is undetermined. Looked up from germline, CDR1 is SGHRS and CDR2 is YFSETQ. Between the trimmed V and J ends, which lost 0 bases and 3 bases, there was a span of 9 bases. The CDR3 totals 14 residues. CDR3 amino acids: CASSLELRDTEAFF. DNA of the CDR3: TGCGCCAGCAGCTTGGAACTGCGGGACACTGAAGCTTTCTTT.

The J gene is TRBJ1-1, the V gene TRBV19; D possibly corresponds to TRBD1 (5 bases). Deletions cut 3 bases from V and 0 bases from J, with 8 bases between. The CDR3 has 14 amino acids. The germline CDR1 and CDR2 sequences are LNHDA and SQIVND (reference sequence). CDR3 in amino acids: CASSMDTMNTEAFF. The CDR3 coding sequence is TGTGCCAGTAGTATGGACACAATGAACACTGAAGCTTTCTTT. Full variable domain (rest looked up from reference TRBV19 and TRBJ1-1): DGGITQSPKYLFRKEGQNVTLSCEQNLNHDAMYWYRQDPGQGLRLIYYSQIVNDFQKGDIAEGYSVSREKKESFPLTVTSAQKNPTAFYLCASSMDTMNTEAFFGQGTRLTVV.

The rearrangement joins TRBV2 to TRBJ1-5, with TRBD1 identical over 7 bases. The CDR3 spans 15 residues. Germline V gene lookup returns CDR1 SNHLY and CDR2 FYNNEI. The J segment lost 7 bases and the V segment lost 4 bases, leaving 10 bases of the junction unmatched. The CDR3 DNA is TGTGCCAGCAGTGTAGGGGACAGTTTTTTACAGCCCCAGCATTTT. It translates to CASSVGDSFLQPQHF.

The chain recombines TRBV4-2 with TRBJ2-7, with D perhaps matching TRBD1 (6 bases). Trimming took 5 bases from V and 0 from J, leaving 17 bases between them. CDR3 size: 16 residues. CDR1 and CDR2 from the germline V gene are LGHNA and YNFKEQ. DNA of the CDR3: TGTGCCAGCAGCAAACCGACAGGTCTTAGCTCCTACGAGCAGTACTTC. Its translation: CASSKPTGLSSYEQYF.

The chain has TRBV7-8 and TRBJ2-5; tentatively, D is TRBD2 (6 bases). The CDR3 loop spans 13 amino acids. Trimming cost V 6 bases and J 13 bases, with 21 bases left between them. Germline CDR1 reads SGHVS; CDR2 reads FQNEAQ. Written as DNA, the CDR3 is TGTGCCAGCAGGTCTCCTGGGGGAGGCCACGGGTACTTC. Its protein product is CASRSPGGGHGYF.

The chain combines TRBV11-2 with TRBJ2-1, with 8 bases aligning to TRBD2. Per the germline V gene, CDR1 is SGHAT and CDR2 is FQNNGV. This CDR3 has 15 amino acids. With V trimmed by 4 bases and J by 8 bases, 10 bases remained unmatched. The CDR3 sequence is CASSSERTAGDEQFF. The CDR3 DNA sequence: TGTGCCAGCAGCTCCGAACGGACAGCGGGGGATGAGCAGTTCTTC.

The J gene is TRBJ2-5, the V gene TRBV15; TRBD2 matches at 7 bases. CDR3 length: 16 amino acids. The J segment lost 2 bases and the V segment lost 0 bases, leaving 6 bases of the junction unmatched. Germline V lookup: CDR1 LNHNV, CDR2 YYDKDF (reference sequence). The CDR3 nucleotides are TGTGCCACCAGCAGAGACCGAGCGGGGAGGCAAGAGACCCAGTACTTC. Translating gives CATSRDRAGRQETQYF.

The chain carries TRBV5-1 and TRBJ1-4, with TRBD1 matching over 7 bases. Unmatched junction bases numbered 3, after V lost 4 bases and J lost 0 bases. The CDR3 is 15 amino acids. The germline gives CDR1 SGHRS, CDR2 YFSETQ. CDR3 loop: CASSIQGATNEKLFF. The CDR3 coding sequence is TGCGCCAGCAGCATTCAGGGGGCAACTAATGAAAAACTGTTTTTT.

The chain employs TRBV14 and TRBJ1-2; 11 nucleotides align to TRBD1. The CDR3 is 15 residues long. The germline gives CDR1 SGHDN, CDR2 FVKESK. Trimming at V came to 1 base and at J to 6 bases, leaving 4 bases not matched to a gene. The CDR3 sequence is CASSQAGTGGHGYTF. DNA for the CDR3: TGTGCCAGCAGCCAAGCGGGGACAGGGGGACATGGCTACACCTTC.